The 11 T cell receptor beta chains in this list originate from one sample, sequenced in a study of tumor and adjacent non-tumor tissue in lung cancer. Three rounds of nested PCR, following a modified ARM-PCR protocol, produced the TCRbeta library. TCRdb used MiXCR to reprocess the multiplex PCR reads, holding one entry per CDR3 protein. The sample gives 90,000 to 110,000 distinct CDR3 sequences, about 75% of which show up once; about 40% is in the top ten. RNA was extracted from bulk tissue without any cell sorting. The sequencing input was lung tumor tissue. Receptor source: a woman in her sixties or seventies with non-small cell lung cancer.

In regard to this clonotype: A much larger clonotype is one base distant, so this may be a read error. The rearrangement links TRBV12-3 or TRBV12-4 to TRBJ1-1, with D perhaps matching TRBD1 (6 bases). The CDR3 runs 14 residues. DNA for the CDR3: TGTGCCAGCAGTGTGAACAGGGTGGACACTGAAGCTCTCTTT. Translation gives CASSVNRVDTEALF.

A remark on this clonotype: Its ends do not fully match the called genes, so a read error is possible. In DNA form, the CDR3 reads TGTGCCAGTCAGGCCCAGGACGTGAACACTGACGCTTTATTT. This gives the protein CASQAQDVNTDALF. The chain combines TRBV11-3 with TRBJ1-1; D remains unclear. This CDR3 is 14 amino acids long. The germline V gene encodes CDR1 SGHNT and CDR2 YENEEA.

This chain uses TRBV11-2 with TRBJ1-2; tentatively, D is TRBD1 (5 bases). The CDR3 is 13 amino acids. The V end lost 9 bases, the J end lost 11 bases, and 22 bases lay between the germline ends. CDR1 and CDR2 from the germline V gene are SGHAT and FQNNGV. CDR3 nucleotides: TGTGCCAGTAGCATGGAGGGGAGGGGAGGTTACACCTTC. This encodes CASSMEGRGGYTF.

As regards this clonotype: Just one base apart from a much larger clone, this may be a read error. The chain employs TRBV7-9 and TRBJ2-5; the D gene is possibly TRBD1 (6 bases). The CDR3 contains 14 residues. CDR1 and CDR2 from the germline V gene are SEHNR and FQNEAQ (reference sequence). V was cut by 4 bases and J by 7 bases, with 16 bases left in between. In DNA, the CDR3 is TGTGCCAGCAGCTCCTCTAGAAGAGGGGGGACCCAGTACTTC. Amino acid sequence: CASSSSRRGGTQYF.

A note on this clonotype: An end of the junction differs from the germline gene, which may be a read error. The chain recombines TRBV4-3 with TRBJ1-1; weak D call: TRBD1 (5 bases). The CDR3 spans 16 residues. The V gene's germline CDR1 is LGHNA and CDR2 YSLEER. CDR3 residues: CASSQDGRGDCTKAFF. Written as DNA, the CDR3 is TGCGCCAGCAGCCAAGATGGGAGAGGGGATTGCACTAAAGCTTTCTTT.

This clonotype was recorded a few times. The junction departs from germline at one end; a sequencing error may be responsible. The CDR3 loop is CVSSLEYNQPQHF. The CDR3 DNA follows: TGTGTCAGCAGCTTAGAGTATAATCAGCCTCAGCATTTT. This sequence joins TRBV11-2 and TRBJ1-5; D gene uncertain. Germline V gene lookup returns CDR1 SGHAT and CDR2 FQNNGV. The CDR3 is made up of 13 amino acids.

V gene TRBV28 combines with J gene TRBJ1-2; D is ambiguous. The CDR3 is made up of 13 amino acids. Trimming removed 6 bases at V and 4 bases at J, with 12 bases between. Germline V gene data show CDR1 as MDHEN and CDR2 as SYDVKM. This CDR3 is CASSPSRIYGYTF. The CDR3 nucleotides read TGTGCCAGCAGCCCTTCGAGGATCTATGGCTACACCTTC.

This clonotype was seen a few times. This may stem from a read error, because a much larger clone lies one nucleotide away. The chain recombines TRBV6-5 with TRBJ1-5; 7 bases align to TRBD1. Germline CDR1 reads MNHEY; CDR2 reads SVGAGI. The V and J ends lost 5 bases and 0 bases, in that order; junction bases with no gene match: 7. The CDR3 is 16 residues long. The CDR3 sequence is CASSVGTVYSNQPQHF. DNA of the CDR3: TGTGCCAGCAGTGTCGGGACAGTTTATAGCAATCAGCCCCAGCATTTT.

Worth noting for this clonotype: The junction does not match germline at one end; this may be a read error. CDR3 region: CDCSGEYNSPFHF. In DNA, the CDR3 is TGTGACTGTTCAGGGGAATATAATTCACCCTTCCACTTT. The chain uses TRBV30 and TRBJ1-6, with D perhaps matching TRBD1 (6 bases). The CDR3 is 13 residues long. Germline assignment: CDR1 GTSNPN and CDR2 SVGIG (reference sequence).

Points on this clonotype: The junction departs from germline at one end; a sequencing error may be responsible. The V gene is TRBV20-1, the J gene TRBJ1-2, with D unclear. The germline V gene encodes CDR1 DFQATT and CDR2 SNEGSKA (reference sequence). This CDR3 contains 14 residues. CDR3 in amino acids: CSAKALGVEGGYNF. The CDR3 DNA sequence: TGCAGTGCTAAGGCCCTGGGAGTGGAGGGAGGCTACAACTTC.

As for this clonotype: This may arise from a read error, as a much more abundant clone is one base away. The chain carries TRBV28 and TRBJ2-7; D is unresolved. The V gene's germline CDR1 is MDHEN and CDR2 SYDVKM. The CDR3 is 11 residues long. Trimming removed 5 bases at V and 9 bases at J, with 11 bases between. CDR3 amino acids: CASSLSSGQYF. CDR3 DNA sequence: TGTGCCAGCAGTCTGTCCTCCGGGCAGTACTTC.